This is a list of T cell receptor beta chains from one sample in a study of identical twins. Via MiXCR, TCRdb re-called the 5' RACE reads, giving one row per CDR3 protein. In the table there are some 900,000 distinct CDR3 sequences, approximately 13% of which are singletons. The sample was also linked to a second study, of yellow fever vaccine responses in identical twins.

The material sequenced was PBMCs. The receptors originated from a woman aged 18-29 years in good health. The CDR3 runs from the conserved cysteine through the conserved F or W. The D gene is left open where the match is weak. Size tells how often a clone was seen (once, few, many) or the class of an expanded clone, and some rows leave it out.

D gene: TRBD1; CDR3 length: 15; J gene: TRBJ2-3; V gene: TRBV25-1; clone size: few; CDR3 protein: CASSYSGQGTDTQYF; CDR3 DNA: TGTGCCAGCAGCTACTCGGGACAGGGTACAGATACGCAGTATTTT
D gene: TRBD1; CDR3 length: 15; J gene: TRBJ2-3; V gene: TRBV20-1; clone size: few; CDR3 protein: CSARGPGGMADTQYF; CDR3 DNA: TGCAGTGCTAGAGGTCCAGGGGGCATGGCAGATACGCAGTATTTT
D gene: TRBD2; CDR3 length: 19; J gene: TRBJ2-1; V gene: TRBV15; clone size: NA; CDR3 protein: CATSRDRYGRERSYNEQFF; CDR3 DNA: TGTGCCACCAGCAGAGATCGTTACGGGCGGGAGCGATCCTACAATGAGCAGTTCTTC
D gene: TRBD2; CDR3 length: 19; J gene: TRBJ2-3; V gene: TRBV5-6; clone size: few; CDR3 protein: CASSSWTSGTWRGTDTQYF; CDR3 DNA: TGTGCCAGCAGCTCCTGGACTAGCGGTACTTGGAGGGGCACAGATACGCAGTATTTT
D gene: NA; CDR3 length: 15; J gene: TRBJ2-3; V gene: TRBV10-3; clone size: NA; CDR3 protein: CATAAGRGSTDTQYF; CDR3 DNA: TGTGCCACCGCGGCGGGCAGGGGAAGCACAGATACGCAGTATTTT
D gene: NA; CDR3 length: 13; J gene: TRBJ2-1; V gene: TRBV3-1; clone size: NA; CDR3 protein: CASSQGTPGSQFF; CDR3 DNA: TGTGCCAGCAGCCAAGGGACCCCCGGGTCGCAGTTCTTC
D gene: TRBD1; CDR3 length: 15; J gene: TRBJ2-7; V gene: TRBV10-1; clone size: NA; CDR3 protein: CASSDTGTGPYEQYF; CDR3 DNA: TGCGCCAGCAGTGACACCGGGACAGGTCCCTACGAGCAGTACTTC
D gene: NA; CDR3 length: 11; J gene: TRBJ2-5; V gene: TRBV5-1; clone size: few; CDR3 protein: CASGTGGLWYF; CDR3 DNA: TGCGCCAGCGGGACCGGGGGGCTCTGGTACTTC
D gene: TRBD2; CDR3 length: 15; J gene: TRBJ2-1; V gene: TRBV12-3/TRBV12-4; clone size: many; CDR3 protein: CASSLTSGFYNEQFF; CDR3 DNA: TGTGCCAGCAGCCTCACTAGCGGGTTCTACAATGAGCAGTTCTTC
D gene: TRBD1; CDR3 length: 13; J gene: TRBJ2-5; V gene: TRBV5-5; clone size: many; CDR3 protein: CASSMDREETQYF; CDR3 DNA: TGTGCCAGCAGCATGGACAGGGAGGAGACCCAGTACTTC
D gene: NA; CDR3 length: 16; J gene: TRBJ2-1; V gene: TRBV6-2/TRBV6-3; clone size: NA; CDR3 protein: CASSYAGLTPFNEQFF; CDR3 DNA: TGTGCCAGCAGTTACGCCGGACTAACCCCCTTTAATGAGCAGTTCTTC
D gene: NA; CDR3 length: 17; J gene: TRBJ2-1; V gene: TRBV5-6; clone size: NA; CDR3 protein: CASSLFMESGDYNEQFF; CDR3 DNA: TGTGCCAGCAGCTTGTTCATGGAGTCCGGGGACTACAATGAGCAGTTCTTC
D gene: TRBD1; CDR3 length: 12; J gene: TRBJ2-7; V gene: TRBV10-3; clone size: NA; CDR3 protein: CAIAGRGFEQYF; CDR3 DNA: TGTGCCATTGCGGGCAGGGGGTTCGAGCAGTACTTC
D gene: NA; CDR3 length: 16; J gene: TRBJ2-6; V gene: TRBV4-1; clone size: few; CDR3 protein: CASSQDISSGANVLTF; CDR3 DNA: TGCGCCAGCAGCCAAGATATTAGCTCTGGGGCCAACGTCCTGACTTTC
D gene: NA; CDR3 length: 17; J gene: TRBJ2-2; V gene: TRBV4-2; clone size: NA; CDR3 protein: CASSQDPAGGVIGELFF; CDR3 DNA: TGTGCCAGCAGCCAAGATCCCGCAGGGGGGGTGATCGGGGAGCTGTTTTTT
D gene: TRBD1; CDR3 length: 15; J gene: TRBJ2-1; V gene: TRBV5-1; clone size: many; CDR3 protein: CASSSGQGAYNEQFF; CDR3 DNA: TGCGCCAGCAGCTCAGGACAGGGGGCCTACAATGAGCAGTTCTTC
D gene: TRBD2; CDR3 length: 14; J gene: TRBJ2-1; V gene: TRBV2; clone size: many; CDR3 protein: CASSTSGSYNEQFF; CDR3 DNA: TGCGCCAGCAGCACTAGCGGGAGCTACAATGAGCAGTTCTTC
D gene: NA; CDR3 length: 13; J gene: TRBJ2-6; V gene: TRBV27; clone size: few; CDR3 protein: CATAVTGANVLTF; CDR3 DNA: TGTGCCACGGCGGTGACTGGGGCCAACGTCCTGACTTTC
D gene: NA; CDR3 length: 15; J gene: TRBJ2-5; V gene: TRBV6-5; clone size: many; CDR3 protein: CASSYAVDHKETQYF; CDR3 DNA: TGTGCCAGCAGTTACGCAGTTGACCATAAAGAGACCCAGTACTTC
D gene: NA; CDR3 length: 16; J gene: TRBJ2-2; V gene: TRBV5-8; clone size: few; CDR3 protein: CASSLATTPNTGELFF; CDR3 DNA: TGTGCCAGCAGCTTGGCAACGACACCGAACACCGGGGAGCTGTTTTTT
D gene: NA; CDR3 length: 15; J gene: TRBJ2-3; V gene: TRBV29-1; clone size: many; CDR3 protein: CSVDNARDSTDTQYF; CDR3 DNA: TGCAGCGTTGATAATGCCCGGGACTCCACAGATACGCAGTATTTT
D gene: NA; CDR3 length: 15; J gene: TRBJ2-2; V gene: TRBV12-3/TRBV12-4; clone size: few; CDR3 protein: CASSFSGSPTGELFF; CDR3 DNA: TGTGCCAGCAGTTTTTCGGGGTCCCCAACCGGGGAGCTGTTTTTT
D gene: TRBD2; CDR3 length: 17; J gene: TRBJ2-1; V gene: TRBV20-1; clone size: NA; CDR3 protein: CSARDDLAGPSYNEQFF; CDR3 DNA: TGCAGTGCTAGAGACGACCTAGCGGGGCCATCCTACAATGAGCAGTTCTTC
D gene: NA; CDR3 length: 14; J gene: TRBJ1-5; V gene: TRBV24-1; clone size: few; CDR3 protein: CATSEGYSNQPQHF; CDR3 DNA: TGTGCCACCTCAGAGGGGTATAGCAATCAGCCCCAGCATTTT
D gene: TRBD1; CDR3 length: 20; J gene: TRBJ2-1; V gene: TRBV28; clone size: few; CDR3 protein: CASMPIGGQGPQSSYNEQFF; CDR3 DNA: TGTGCCAGCATGCCCATTGGGGGACAGGGTCCCCAGAGCTCCTACAATGAGCAGTTCTTC
D gene: NA; CDR3 length: 12; J gene: TRBJ2-3; V gene: TRBV29-1; clone size: NA; CDR3 protein: CSVEYGTDTQYF; CDR3 DNA: TGCAGCGTTGAGTACGGCACAGATACGCAGTATTTT
D gene: NA; CDR3 length: 13; J gene: TRBJ2-5; V gene: TRBV20-1; clone size: NA; CDR3 protein: CSASGAYQETQYF; CDR3 DNA: TGCAGTGCTAGCGGGGCGTACCAAGAGACCCAGTACTTC
D gene: TRBD1; CDR3 length: 15; J gene: TRBJ2-2; V gene: TRBV7-9; clone size: NA; CDR3 protein: CASISDRRNTGELFF; CDR3 DNA: TGTGCCAGCATCTCGGACAGGAGGAACACCGGGGAGCTGTTTTTT
D gene: NA; CDR3 length: 14; J gene: TRBJ2-2; V gene: TRBV24-1; clone size: few; CDR3 protein: CATEGIANTGELFF; CDR3 DNA: TGTGCCACCGAGGGAATCGCGAACACCGGGGAGCTGTTTTTT
D gene: NA; CDR3 length: 12; J gene: TRBJ1-6; V gene: TRBV12-3/TRBV12-4; clone size: few; CDR3 protein: CASSFDRSPLHF; CDR3 DNA: TGTGCCAGCAGTTTTGATAGGTCACCCCTCCACTTT
D gene: TRBD1; CDR3 length: 16; J gene: TRBJ1-5; V gene: TRBV20-1; clone size: few; CDR3 protein: CSARRGGQGANQPQHF; CDR3 DNA: TGCAGTGCTAGAAGAGGGGGACAGGGGGCTAATCAGCCCCAGCATTTT
D gene: TRBD1; CDR3 length: 14; J gene: TRBJ1-1; V gene: TRBV28; clone size: few; CDR3 protein: CASRENRGNTEAFF; CDR3 DNA: TGTGCCAGCAGAGAGAACAGGGGAAACACTGAAGCTTTCTTT
D gene: NA; CDR3 length: 15; J gene: TRBJ2-5; V gene: TRBV12-3/TRBV12-4; clone size: many; CDR3 protein: CASSLGTQYQETQYF; CDR3 DNA: TGTGCCAGCAGTCTCGGGACCCAGTACCAAGAGACCCAGTACTTC
D gene: TRBD1; CDR3 length: 15; J gene: TRBJ1-5; V gene: TRBV20-1; clone size: NA; CDR3 protein: CSASPDRGRGQPQHF; CDR3 DNA: TGCAGTGCTTCGCCGGACAGGGGGCGAGGTCAGCCCCAGCATTTT